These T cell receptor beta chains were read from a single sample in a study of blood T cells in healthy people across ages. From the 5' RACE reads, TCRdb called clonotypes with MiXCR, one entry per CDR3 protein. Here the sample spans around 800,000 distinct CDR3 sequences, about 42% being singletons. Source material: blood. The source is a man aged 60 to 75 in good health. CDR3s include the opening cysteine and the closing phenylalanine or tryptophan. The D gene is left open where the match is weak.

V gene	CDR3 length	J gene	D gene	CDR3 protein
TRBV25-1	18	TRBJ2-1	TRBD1	CASSESRRTGMNYNEQFF
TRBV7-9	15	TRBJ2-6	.	CASSFLSSGANALTF
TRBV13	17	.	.	CASSHQTRRLLFYEQYF
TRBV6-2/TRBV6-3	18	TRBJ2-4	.	CASSSGTSLDLAKNIQYF
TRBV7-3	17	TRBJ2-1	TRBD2	CASSLTAGGPSYNEQFF
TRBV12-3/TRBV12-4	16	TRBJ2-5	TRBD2	CASSPPGTSLSETQYF
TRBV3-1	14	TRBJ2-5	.	CASSISSPRETQYF
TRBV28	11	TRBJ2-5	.	CASRFRETQYF
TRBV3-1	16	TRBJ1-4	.	CASSQERVGYDEKLFF
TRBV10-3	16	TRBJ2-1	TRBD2	CAISDLAGASYNEQFF
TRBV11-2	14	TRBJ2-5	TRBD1	CASSSNRGSETQYF
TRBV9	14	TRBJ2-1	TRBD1	CASSSQQGAGEEFF
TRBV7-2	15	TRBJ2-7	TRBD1	CASSLGTGSSYEQYF
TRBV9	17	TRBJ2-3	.	CASSVGVTGINTDTQYF
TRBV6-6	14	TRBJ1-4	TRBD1	CASTQGPTNEKLFF
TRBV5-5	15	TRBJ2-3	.	CASSPPDWSTDTQYF
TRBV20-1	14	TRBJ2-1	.	CSARKGETYNEQFF
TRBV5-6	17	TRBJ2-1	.	CASSDAEGRVPWDEQFF
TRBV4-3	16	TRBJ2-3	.	CAGSQDTGVRTDTQYF
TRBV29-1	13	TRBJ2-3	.	CSAIIHFTDTQYF
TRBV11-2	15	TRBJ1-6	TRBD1	CASSTGQGWNSPLHF
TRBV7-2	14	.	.	CASSLWGSWETQYF
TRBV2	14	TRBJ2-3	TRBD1	CASSPSDRGDTQYF
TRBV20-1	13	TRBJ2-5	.	CSAKLVNQETQYF
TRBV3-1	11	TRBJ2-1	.	CASSRGDEQFF
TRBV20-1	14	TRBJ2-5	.	CSAGLTVGGPAQYF
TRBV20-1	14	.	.	CSARDLAGLATQYF
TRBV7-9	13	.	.	CASSQVTTETQYF
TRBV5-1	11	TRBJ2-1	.	CASSLGPEQFF
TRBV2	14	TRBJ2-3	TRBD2	CASPRGGGTDTQYF
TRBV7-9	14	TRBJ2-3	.	CASSWSTYTDTQYF
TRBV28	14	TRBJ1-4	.	CASSTRPTNEKLFF
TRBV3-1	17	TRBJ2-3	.	CASSHSEGELSTDTQYF
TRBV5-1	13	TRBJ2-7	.	CASRNLVGYEQYF
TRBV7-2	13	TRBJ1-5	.	CASSAKVEQPQHF
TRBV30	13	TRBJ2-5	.	CACTGQRRETQYF
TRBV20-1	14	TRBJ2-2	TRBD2	CSARAGGDTGELFF
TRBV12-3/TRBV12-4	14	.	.	CASSPGQGSGEQYF
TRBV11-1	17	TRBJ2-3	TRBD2	CASKGLAGGKFTDTQYF
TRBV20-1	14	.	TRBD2	CSAQERESSYEQYF
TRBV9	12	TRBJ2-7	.	CASSARDNEQYF
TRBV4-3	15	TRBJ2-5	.	CASSQGGRGGETQYF
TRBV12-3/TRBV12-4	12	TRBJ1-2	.	CASSLALLGYTF
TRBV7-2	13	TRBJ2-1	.	CASSLDRPGEQFF
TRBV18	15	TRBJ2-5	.	CASSPRKTNQETQYF
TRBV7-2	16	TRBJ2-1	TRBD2	CASSPRPSGGNNEQFF
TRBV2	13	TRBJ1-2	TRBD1	CASSGTGGDGYTF
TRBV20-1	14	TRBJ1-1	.	CSARAGARNTEAFF
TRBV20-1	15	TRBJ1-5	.	CSAFTGSGKNQPQHF
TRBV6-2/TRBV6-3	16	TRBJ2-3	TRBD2	CASSPLLAGDADTQYF
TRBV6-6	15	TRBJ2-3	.	CASSYGFGGADTQYF
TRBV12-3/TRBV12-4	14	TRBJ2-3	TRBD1	CASSSRQGTDTQYF
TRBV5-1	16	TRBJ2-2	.	CASSLAGLENTGELFF